These 13 T cell receptor beta chains originate from one sample sequenced in a study of T cell changes during pregnancy in multiple sclerosis. Sequenced by immunoSEQ multiplex PCR; TCRdb stores in-frame clones only, minus some. The table has about 79,000 clones, just over 90% seen once. The material was CD4+ T cells from peripheral blood mononuclear cells, obtained in the second trimester of pregnancy. The receptors originated from a female donor with multiple sclerosis, enrolled in a pregnancy study.

Worth noting for this clone: The sample has other DNA sequences that encode this CDR3 too. The rearrangement uses TRBV18 and TRBJ1-2; TRBD1 is a possible D gene (5 bases). Per the germline V gene, CDR1 is KGHSH and CDR2 is LQKENI. V lost 2 bases and J lost 2, with 6 bases in between. CDR3 length: 13 amino acids. In DNA form, the CDR3 reads TGTGCCAGCTCACCAGCAGGGAACTATGGCTACACCTTC. Residues: CASSPAGNYGYTF.

J is TRBJ2-1 and V is TRBV28; 8 nucleotides match TRBD2. The length of the CDR3 is 16 residues. Germline lookup yields CDR1 MDHEN and CDR2 SYDVKM. Germline trimming cut 2 bases from V and 7 bases from J; bases unmatched to any gene: 10. The CDR3 region is CASSLGGGRRGNEQFF. Here the CDR3 DNA reads TGTGCCAGCAGTTTAGGGGGCGGGAGGCGGGGTAATGAGCAGTTCTTC.

The rearrangement joins TRBV30 to TRBJ1-6, with D unclear. The CDR3 covers 14 residues. Germline values: CDR1 GTSNPN, CDR2 SVGIG (reference sequence). Trimming removed 2 bases from V and 7 bases from J, with 12 bases in between. CDR3 in amino acids: CAWSRESQNSPLHF. The CDR3 DNA is TGTGCCTGGAGTAGGGAGTCGCAAAATTCACCCCTCCACTTT.

The CDR3 DNA reads TGTGCCAGTAGTCTGGACAGGGACTCCTACAATGAGCAGTTCTTC. As protein: CASSLDRDSYNEQFF. The chain joins TRBV19 to TRBJ2-1; 8 nucleotides match TRBD1. This CDR3 region has 15 residues. Germline V gene sequence: CDR1 LNHDA, CDR2 SQIVND (reference sequence). V shed 5 bases, J shed 0 bases, and the junction held 3 bases outside the gene matches.

This clone has just a few counts. The chain uses TRBV5-1 and TRBJ1-1; TRBD1 agrees at 8 bases. Trimming took 3 bases from V and 0 from J; bases not matched to a gene: 1. Germline assignment: CDR1 SGHRS and CDR2 YFSETQ. There are 14 residues in the CDR3. The CDR3 bases are TGCGCCAGCAGCTGGACAGGGATGAACACTGAAGCTTTCTTT. As protein: CASSWTGMNTEAFF. The entire variable domain, with the rest obtained from reference TRBV5-1 and TRBJ1-1, is as follows: KAGVTQTPRYLIKTRGQQVTLSCSPISGHRSVSWYQQTPGQGLQFLFEYFSETQRNKGNFPGRFSGRQFSNSRSEMNVSTLELGDSALYLCASSWTGMNTEAFFGQGTRLTVV.

V is TRBV5-6 and J is TRBJ2-3; 9 positions agree with TRBD2. Germline-derived CDR1 and CDR2 are SGHDT and YYEEEE. J was trimmed by 2 bases and V by 0 bases; bases with no gene match: 4. The CDR3 runs to 16 residues. As DNA, the CDR3 is TGTGCCAGCAGCTTGGTAGCGGGGGACACCACAGATACGCAGTATTTT. Protein product: CASSLVAGDTTDTQYF.

The CDR3 coding sequence is TGTGCCAGCAGCTTCGTGAGTAGCGGGGACTACGAGCAGTACTTC. Residues: CASSFVSSGDYEQYF. The chain uses TRBV11-1 and TRBJ2-7; 8 bases agree with TRBD2. The germline V gene encodes CDR1 SGHAT and CDR2 FQDESV (reference sequence). This CDR3 has 15 residues. V gave up 3 bases and J gave up 3 bases; unmatched junction bases: 7.

The V call is TRBV6-5, the J call TRBJ2-7; the match to TRBD1 covers 8 bases. Losses at the gene ends were 0 bases for V and 5 bases for J; bases not matched to a gene: 6. Germline CDR1 reads MNHEY; CDR2 reads SVGAGI. This CDR3 contains 15 residues. The CDR3 nucleotides are TGTGCCAGCAGTTACTCGCGGACAGGGAAGAACGAGCAGTACTTC. This encodes CASSYSRTGKNEQYF.

Points on this clone: A junction boundary mismatches the germline segment, possibly from a read error. The chain has TRBV7-7 and TRBJ2-5; D might be TRBD1 (6 bases). This CDR3 is built from 13 residues. Germline-derived CDR1 and CDR2 are SSHAT and FNYEAQ (reference sequence). The CDR3 sequence: CASSLGQQETQYF. CDR3 DNA: TGTGCTAGCAGCTTAGGACAGCAAGAGACCCAGTACTTC.

The chain carries TRBV19 and TRBJ1-5, with TRBD1 matching 9 bases. This CDR3 comprises 15 residues. CDR1 is LNHDA, CDR2 SQIVND, per germline (reference sequence). The junction had 4 bases not matched to a gene; V was cut back by 3 bases and J by 4 bases. This CDR3 reads CASSIRDRENQPQHF. CDR3 DNA sequence: TGTGCCAGTAGTATCAGGGACAGGGAAAATCAGCCCCAGCATTTT.

The V call is TRBV2, the J call TRBJ1-2; a possible D gene is TRBD1 (6 bases). Trimming shortened V by 5 bases and J by 0 bases, and 7 bases separated the two germline ends. The CDR3 spans 13 residues. Germline-derived CDR1 and CDR2 are SNHLY and FYNNEI. The CDR3 DNA reads TGTGCCAGCAGTAACAGGGCTAACTATGGCTACACCTTC. Protein product: CASSNRANYGYTF.

There are a few counts of this clone. This chain joins TRBV7-2 and TRBJ2-2; TRBD2 matches at 10 bases. CDR3 length: 15 residues. V lost 5 bases to trimming and J lost 1 base; unmatched junction nucleotides: 1. CDR1 is SGHTA, CDR2 FQGNSA, per germline. The CDR3 loop is CASSPSGRNTGELFF. In DNA form, the CDR3 reads TGTGCCAGCAGCCCTAGCGGGAGGAACACCGGGGAGCTGTTTTTT.

V and J are TRBV5-4 and TRBJ2-1; 7 bases map to TRBD2. Germline trimming cut 0 bases from V and 7 bases from J; bases unmatched to any gene: 10. Germline loops: CDR1 SGHNT, CDR2 YYREEE (reference sequence). This CDR3 contains 16 residues. This chain's CDR3 is CASSLAPAGRQNEQFF. Written as DNA, the CDR3 is TGTGCCAGCAGCTTGGCCCCAGCGGGGCGACAGAATGAGCAGTTCTTC.